This TCR beta chain emerged from a study of blood T cell repertoires in COVID-19. The CDR3 spans 13 residues. The V end lost 4 bases, the J end lost 4 bases, and 8 bases lay between the germline ends. Germline V gene lookup returns CDR1 LGHDT and CDR2 YNNKEL (reference sequence). TCRdb's copy holds only in-frame clones and misses some; the assay was immunoSEQ multiplex PCR. The repertoire has 25,000 to 35,000 clones, around 87% of them found once; the top ten carry 9.5% to 15%. The J gene is TRBJ2-1, the V gene TRBV3-1 (or the pseudogene TRBV3-2); D ambiguous. The sequence came from a human donor in a cohort sampled during active COVID-19. The donor label of this sample is uncertain. What was sequenced was peripheral blood. The CDR3 bases are TGTGCCAGCAGCCTTGGCCCTTACAATGAGCAGTTCTTC. This encodes CASSLGPYNEQFF.